What follows are 27 T cell receptor beta chains derived from one specimen sequenced in a study of regulatory T cells in long-lasting Graves disease. The time point is: newly diagnosed GD, antithyroid drugs for less than 3 months. PBMCs provided the RNA from which the TCR library was made. Construction of the TCR beta libraries employed iRepertoire HTBI primers in conjunction with Arm-PCR of CDR3 regions. MiXCR, run by TCRdb on the multiplex PCR reads, gives a single entry per CDR3 protein. Among roughly 250,000 distinct CDR3 sequences, around a sixth were seen once, and the ten largest hold 13% to 15%. The sample also formed part of further work on T cells in Graves' hyperthyroidism and ophthalmopathy.

The sequenced sample was peripheral blood mononuclear cells (PBMCs), obtained at new diagnosis, from a patient treated with antithyroid drugs. These receptors were taken from a woman younger than 45 with Graves disease.

This clonotype was recorded at least ten times. The gene calls are TRBV6-1 and TRBJ1-6; D is unclear. Trimming left V 2 bases short and J 15 bases short, with 8 bases between. The CDR3 has 11 residues. The germline V gene has CDR1 MNHNS and CDR2 SASEGT. In nucleotides, the CDR3 is TGTGCCAGCAGTGAAAACGACGGCCTCCACTTT. It translates to CASSENDGLHF.

This clonotype came up many times. The chain uses TRBV5-1 and TRBJ2-1, with 7 bases matching TRBD1. The CDR3 extends over 12 amino acids. The V and J ends lost 4 bases and 12 bases, in that order; junction bases with no gene match: 7. In germline, CDR1 is SGHRS, CDR2 YFSETQ. CDR3 amino acids: CASSMDRLGQFF. DNA for the CDR3: TGCGCCAGCAGCATGGACAGGCTGGGGCAGTTCTTC.

This clonotype was recorded at least ten times. The chain combines TRBV20-1 with TRBJ1-1, with a possible D match to TRBD1 (5 bases). Trimming took 3 bases from V and 4 from J, leaving 18 bases between them. CDR3 length: 15 residues. CDR1 and CDR2 from the germline V gene are DFQATT and SNEGSKA (reference sequence). The CDR3 DNA sequence: TGCAGTGCTAGTAGTAGGGGAGTAGTCGGCACTGAAGCTTTCTTT. Its translation: CSASSRGVVGTEAFF.

Ten or more counts support this clonotype. The rearrangement uses TRBV12-3 or TRBV12-4 and TRBJ1-1, with D unresolved. The ends were cut back, 0 bases at V and 4 bases at J, with 9 bases in the middle. The CDR3 consists of 14 residues. CDR3 in amino acids: CASSLARVSTEAFF. CDR3 in DNA: TGTGCCAGCAGTTTAGCGAGGGTTTCCACTGAAGCTTTCTTT.

The genes are TRBV6-1 and TRBJ1-1; D is uncertain. Germline CDR1 reads MNHNS; CDR2 reads SASEGT. Trimming took off 6 bases at V and 3 bases at J, with 8 bases between the two ends. The CDR3 totals 12 residues. The CDR3 loop is CASRPGDTEAFF. CDR3 sequence (DNA): TGTGCCAGCAGGCCCGGGGACACTGAAGCTTTCTTT.

This chain joins TRBV19 and TRBJ2-1; the D is unclear. The CDR3 is made up of 12 amino acids. V was shortened by 6 bases and J by 0 bases, with 3 bases between the two germline ends. CDR1 and CDR2 from the germline V gene are LNHDA and SQIVND (reference sequence). The CDR3 coding sequence is TGTGCCAGTAGGGACTCCTACAATGAGCAGTTCTTC. It is translated as CASRDSYNEQFF.

This clonotype was seen ten or more times. This chain uses TRBV19 with TRBJ1-2; 8 nucleotides line up with TRBD1. The CDR3 extends over 15 amino acids. Losses at the gene ends were 7 bases for V and 3 bases for J; bases not matched to a gene: 10. Germline V CDR1 and CDR2: LNHDA, SQIVND (reference sequence). CDR3 protein: CASIDFGGQDYGYTF. The CDR3, as DNA: TGTGCCAGTATTGACTTTGGGGGACAGGACTATGGCTACACCTTC.

In the case of this clonotype: Since a far larger clone is one base different, this is likely a read error. DNA of the CDR3: TGTGCCAGCAGCTTAATGGGTTTCATGGACACTGAAGCTTTCTTT. It translates to CASSLMGFMDTEAFF. This chain connects TRBV7-2 to TRBJ1-1; D remains ambiguous. Trimming pared 2 bases from V and 3 bases from J, leaving 13 bases between. This CDR3 is built from 15 residues. Germline V gene sequence: CDR1 SGHTA, CDR2 FQGNSA.

This clonotype was observed many times. V usage is TRBV20-1 and J usage is TRBJ2-2, with 7 bases matching TRBD1. V shed 0 bases and J 6 bases; nucleotides not matched to a gene: 4. The CDR3 consists of 14 residues. From germline, CDR1 is DFQATT and CDR2 SNEGSKA (reference sequence). In nucleotides, the CDR3 is TGCAGTGCTAGAGAGGGGCAGGGGGCCGGGGAGCTGTTTTTT. Translation: CSAREGQGAGELFF.

This clonotype has a count of ten or more. The chain recombines TRBV12-3 or TRBV12-4 with TRBJ2-2; TRBD2 agrees at 13 bases. The junction had 4 bases not matched to a gene; V was cut back by 6 bases and J by 3 bases. The CDR3 loop spans 16 amino acids. The CDR3 sequence: CASRPTSGGYTGELFF. The DNA for the CDR3 is TGTGCCAGCAGACCGACTAGCGGGGGGTACACCGGGGAGCTGTTTTTT.

This clonotype was counted ten times or more. The chain recombines TRBV3-1 with TRBJ1-2; D remains ambiguous. This CDR3 spans 14 amino acids. The V end lost 1 base, the J end lost 5 bases, and 11 bases lay between the germline ends. The germline CDR1 and CDR2 sequences are LGHDT and YNNKEL (reference sequence). This CDR3 reads CASSQGRGRYGYTF. The CDR3 DNA follows: TGTGCCAGCAGCCAAGGGCGGGGTAGATATGGCTACACCTTC.

A note on this clonotype: A single base separates this from a much larger clone, so it may be a read error. J is TRBJ1-1 and V is TRBV5-1; 9 positions agree with TRBD1. Germline V gene data show CDR1 as SGHRS and CDR2 as YFSETQ. V lost 4 bases to trimming and J lost 7 bases; unmatched junction nucleotides: 17. CDR3 length equals 17 residues. The CDR3 DNA reads as TGCGCCAGCAGCGTGGGGGGGACAGGGAAATTGGACATTGAAGCTTTCTTT. This codes for CASSVGGTGKLDIEAFF.

This clonotype occurred many times. The V gene is TRBV20-1, the J gene TRBJ1-2, with D uncertain. Trimming cost V 1 base and J 8 bases, with 5 bases left between them. The CDR3 is 10 amino acids. Germline CDR1 DFQATT, CDR2 SNEGSKA (reference sequence). CDR3 nucleotides: TGCAGTGCTAGAGCCGGGGGCTACACCTTC. Protein sequence: CSARAGGYTF.

Ten or more counts support this clonotype. This chain uses TRBV20-1 with TRBJ1-1, with TRBD1 matching 8 bases. This CDR3 comprises 13 residues. Germline-derived CDR1 and CDR2 are DFQATT and SNEGSKA (reference sequence). After removal of 4 bases from V and 0 bases from J, the junction contained 1 base not matched to a gene. This CDR3 is CSATGGLNTEAFF. The CDR3 DNA is TGCAGTGCTACAGGGGGCTTGAACACTGAAGCTTTCTTT.

This clonotype was recorded many times. V is TRBV7-6 and J is TRBJ2-1; no clear D gene. The V gene lost 5 bases and the J gene lost 2 bases, with 10 bases spanning the gap. The germline V gene encodes CDR1 SGHVS and CDR2 FNYEAQ. This CDR3 is 14 amino acids long. CDR3 sequence reads: CASSPHNAYNEQFF. The CDR3 DNA sequence: TGTGCCAGCAGCCCGCACAATGCCTACAATGAGCAGTTCTTC. The full variable domain, completed using reference TRBV7-6 and TRBJ2-1, is GAGVSQSPRYKVTKRGQDVALRCDPISGHVSLYWYRQALGQGPEFLTYFNYEAQQDKSGLPNDRFSAERPEGSISTLTIQRTEQRDSAMYRCASSPHNAYNEQFFGPGTRLTVL.

This clonotype was seen more than once but under ten times. Compared with germline, one end of the junction differs, possibly owing to a read error. The chain is built from TRBV7-2 and TRBJ1-5; tentative D call: TRBD1 (5 bases). The V gene's germline CDR1 is SGHTA and CDR2 FQGNSA. CDR3 length: 16 residues. CDR3 region: CASSLGGGVGNQPQHF. CDR3 in DNA: TGTGCCAGCAGCTTAGGGGGCGGGGTGGGCAACCAGCCCCAGCATTTT.

This clonotype was seen many times. At one boundary the junction diverges from the germline segment, which might be a read error. The chain is built from TRBV13 and TRBJ1-1, with D perhaps TRBD1 (6 bases). CDR3 length equals 12 residues. Per germline, CDR1 PRHDT and CDR2 FYEKMQ (reference sequence). CDR3 DNA: TGTGCCAGCAGCTCGGGGGGGCCGTTGGGGGTCTTT. Protein product: CASSSGGPLGVF.

A few counts support this clonotype. The chain is built from TRBV19 and TRBJ1-4; D is unresolved. V lost 5 bases and J 10 bases, leaving 20 bases between the germline ends. The germline V gene has CDR1 LNHDA and CDR2 SQIVND (reference sequence). This CDR3 comprises 15 residues. In DNA form, the CDR3 reads TGTGCCAGTAGTCCTACGAACACGGGCCGACGAAAACTGTTTTTT. Protein sequence: CASSPTNTGRRKLFF.

This clonotype was counted a few times. V gene TRBV19 combines with J gene TRBJ1-6; D might be TRBD1 (5 bases). The CDR3 loop spans 17 amino acids. From germline, CDR1 is LNHDA and CDR2 SQIVND (reference sequence). V shed 1 base and J shed 7 bases, with 17 bases lying between them. DNA for the CDR3: TGTGCCAGTAGTATAGTACCGGGTGGCGGGGGGAATTCACCCCTCCACTTT. Translated: CASSIVPGGGGNSPLHF.

This clonotype showed up many times. This rearrangement joins TRBV20-1 to TRBJ1-1; possible D gene TRBD1, 5 bases. V lost 3 bases and J 1 base, leaving 9 bases between the germline ends. This CDR3 contains 13 residues. Germline V gene lookup returns CDR1 DFQATT and CDR2 SNEGSKA (reference sequence). The CDR3 DNA reads TGCAGTGCTAGTGGTGGGGCGAACACTGAAGCTTTCTTT. Translated, it gives CSASGGANTEAFF.

Comment on this clonotype: The conserved phenylalanine or tryptophan is not found at the CDR3 terminus, so this likely reflects a read error. CDR3 loop: CAGSRTGATEAFL. The CDR3 bases are TGTGCCGGCAGCCGGACAGGGGCCACTGAAGCTTTCCTT. The rearrangement joins TRBV3-1 to TRBJ1-1, with 9 nucleotides matching TRBD1. The CDR3 extends over 13 amino acids. Germline V lookup: CDR1 LGHDT, CDR2 YNNKEL (reference sequence).

This clonotype was found many times. The chain uses TRBV5-6 and TRBJ1-5; 9 bases map to TRBD1. Trimming at V came to 2 bases and at J to 5 bases, leaving 2 bases not matched to a gene. The CDR3 loop spans 14 amino acids. CDR1 SGHDT and CDR2 YYEEEE come from the germline V gene. The CDR3 nucleotides are TGTGCCAGCAGCTTCCGGGACAGGGATCAGCCCCAGCATTTT. Protein sequence: CASSFRDRDQPQHF.

This clonotype was detected many times. The V call is TRBV20-1, the J call TRBJ1-1; tentatively, D is TRBD1 (6 bases). Per germline, CDR1 DFQATT and CDR2 SNEGSKA (reference sequence). This CDR3 spans 12 amino acids. V dropped 3 bases and J dropped 4 bases, with 9 bases sitting between them. The CDR3 reads CSASRGGTEAFF. The CDR3 bases are TGCAGTGCTAGCCGAGGGGGCACTGAAGCTTTCTTT.

This clonotype was seen at least ten times. The chain has TRBV5-1 and TRBJ1-2, with D perhaps TRBD1 (5 bases). Looked up from germline, CDR1 is SGHRS and CDR2 is YFSETQ. The CDR3 has 17 residues. Trimming left V 0 bases short and J 2 bases short, with 17 bases between. The CDR3 DNA sequence: TGCGCCAGCAGCTTGGACCCGAGGGACGGACGGAACTATGGCTACACCTTC. Amino acid sequence: CASSLDPRDGRNYGYTF.

The chain uses TRBV4-1 and TRBJ2-2; D may be TRBD1 or TRBD2 (6 bases each). V lost 0 bases to trimming and J lost 6 bases, with 11 bases between them. The CDR3 extends over 15 amino acids. The germline gives CDR1 MGHRA, CDR2 YSYEKL. CDR3 sequence: CASSQELRGAGELFF. The DNA of the CDR3 is TGCGCCAGCAGCCAAGAGTTGAGGGGGGCCGGGGAGCTGTTTTTT.

With respect to this clonotype: A far larger clone is one base from this, pointing to a likely read error. It is likely a read error, because the conserved phenylalanine at the end of the CDR3 is missing. In DNA form, the CDR3 reads TGTGCCAGCAGGCCCTCTCAGGGCTCTTCCTACGAGCAGTACTCC. It encodes CASRPSQGSSYEQYS. V and J are TRBV6-2 or TRBV6-3 and TRBJ2-7, with a tentative D call TRBD1 (5 bases). Trimming removed 6 bases at V and 1 base at J, with 16 bases between. This CDR3 contains 15 residues. Germline CDR1 reads MNHEY; CDR2 reads SVGEGT.

This clonotype showed up many times. This chain uses TRBV28 with TRBJ1-5, with D unresolved. The CDR3 is 15 residues long. The ends were cut back, 7 bases at V and 9 bases at J, with 22 bases in the middle. The germline CDR1 and CDR2 sequences are MDHEN and SYDVKM. CDR3 protein: CASTKTRTGSRPQHF. CDR3 in DNA: TGTGCCAGCACAAAAACGAGGACGGGGAGTCGGCCCCAGCATTTT.